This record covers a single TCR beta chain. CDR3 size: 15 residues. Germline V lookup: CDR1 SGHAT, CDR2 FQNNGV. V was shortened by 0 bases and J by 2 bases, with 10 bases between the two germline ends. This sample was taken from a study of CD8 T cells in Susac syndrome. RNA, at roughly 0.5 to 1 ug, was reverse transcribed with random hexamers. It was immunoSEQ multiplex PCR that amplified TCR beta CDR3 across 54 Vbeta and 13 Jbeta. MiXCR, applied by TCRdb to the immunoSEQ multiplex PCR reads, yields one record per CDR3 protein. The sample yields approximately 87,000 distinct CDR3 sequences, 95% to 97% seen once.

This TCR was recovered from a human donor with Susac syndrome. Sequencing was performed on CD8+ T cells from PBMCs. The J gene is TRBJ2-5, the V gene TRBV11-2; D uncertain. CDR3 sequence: CASSLDTARQETQYF. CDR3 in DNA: TGTGCCAGCAGCTTAGATACCGCCAGACAAGAGACCCAGTACTTC.